The 9 T cell receptor beta chains reported below all come from one sample, sequenced in a study of blood T cell repertoires in COVID-19. TCRdb's copy holds only in-frame clones and misses some; the assay was immunoSEQ multiplex PCR. The data show 130,000 or so clones, with 70% to 90% seen just once and 1.5% held by the top ten. The specimen was peripheral blood. All receptors derive from a human donor in a cohort sampled during active COVID-19.

The genes are TRBV18 and TRBJ2-3; TRBD1 agrees at 11 bases. V shed 10 bases, J shed 3 bases, and the junction held 6 bases outside the gene matches. There are 14 residues in the CDR3. From germline, CDR1 is KGHSH and CDR2 LQKENI. The DNA of the CDR3 is TGTGCCACCGGACAGGGGGCTTGGACAGATACGCAGTATTTT. Its translation: CATGQGAWTDTQYF.

This chain joins TRBV25-1 and TRBJ2-5, with 9 nucleotides matching TRBD1. Germline CDR1 MGHDK, CDR2 SYGVNS. After removal of 4 bases from V and 2 bases from J, the junction contained 8 bases not matched to a gene. The CDR3 length is 16 residues. CDR3 protein: CASSVSGTGIQETQYF. The CDR3 region has the DNA TGTGCCAGCAGTGTTTCCGGGACAGGGATACAAGAGACCCAGTACTTC.

This rearrangement joins TRBV24-1 to TRBJ2-3, with D possibly matching TRBD1 (6 bases). Germline V lookup: CDR1 KGHDR, CDR2 SFDVKD. CDR3 length: 15 amino acids. Deletions cut 5 bases from V and 4 bases from J, with 15 bases between. The CDR3 bases are TGTGCCACCAGTGCCTCCTCGGACAGCTCAGATACGCAGTATTTT. Protein: CATSASSDSSDTQYF.

The chain is built from TRBV7-6 and TRBJ2-5; 8 bases are shared with TRBD1. CDR1 and CDR2 (germline): SGHVS, FNYEAQ. CDR3 size: 16 residues. J was trimmed by 9 bases and V by 5 bases; bases with no gene match: 17. CDR3 coding DNA: TGTGCCAGCAGCGCCTGGACAGGGCGCGGCCCTGAGGCCCAGTACTTC. Protein sequence: CASSAWTGRGPEAQYF.

The chain is built from TRBV19 and TRBJ2-7; 14 nucleotides match TRBD2. CDR1 and CDR2 (germline): LNHDA, SQIVND (reference sequence). CDR3 length: 17 amino acids. J gave up 0 bases and V 3 bases, and 4 bases lay outside the gene matches. For the CDR3, the DNA is TGTGCCAGTAGTATTCGGACTAGCGGGAGGAGCTCCTACGAGCAGTACTTC. Residues: CASSIRTSGRSSYEQYF.

The chain couples TRBV13 to TRBJ2-5; possibly TRBD1 for D (6 bases). V lost 3 bases to trimming and J lost 1 base, with 12 bases between them. This CDR3 contains 15 residues. Germline values: CDR1 PRHDT, CDR2 FYEKMQ (reference sequence). CDR3 in amino acids: CASSFVPGAQETQYF. CDR3 nucleotide sequence: TGTGCCAGCAGCTTTGTGCCAGGGGCCCAAGAGACCCAGTACTTC.

The genes are TRBV3-1 (or the pseudogene TRBV3-2) and TRBJ1-1; no clear D. The CDR3 totals 15 residues. The V and J ends lost 0 bases and 4 bases respectively, with 12 bases between them. Germline values: CDR1 LGHDT, CDR2 YNNKEL (reference sequence). The CDR3, as DNA: TGTGCCAGCAGCCAAGATCTGCGGGCGGGCACTGAAGCTTTCTTT. This sequence encodes CASSQDLRAGTEAFF.

This chain connects TRBV28 to TRBJ1-5, with 7 bases identical to TRBD1. V lost 5 bases to trimming and J lost 5 bases; unmatched junction nucleotides: 0. CDR1 MDHEN and CDR2 SYDVKM come from the germline V gene. CDR3 length: 12 amino acids. The CDR3 loop is CASSDRDQPQHF. In nucleotides, the CDR3 is TGTGCCAGCAGTGACAGGGATCAGCCCCAGCATTTT.

CDR3 residues: CSASSGGAGDTQYF. CDR3 nucleotides: TGCAGCGCCTCAAGCGGGGGGGCCGGAGATACGCAGTATTTT. The V gene is TRBV29-1, the J gene TRBJ2-3, with TRBD2 identical over 10 bases. Trimming took 7 bases from V and 5 from J; bases not matched to a gene: 9. CDR3 length: 14 residues. The V gene's germline CDR1 is SQVTM and CDR2 ANQGSEA.